This TCR beta chain was retrieved from a study of post-analysis software for immune sequencing data. About the research overall: Progressive-relapsing, secondary progressive and relapsing-remitting multiple sclerosis were among the disease courses included. General study points: Analysis by F measure revealed that same-batch samples clustered strongly together. With TRBV5-6, TRBV5-1 and TRBV20-1 included, about five TRBV segments were more frequent in patients than in controls. Significantly lower normalized Chao1 diversity was seen in multiple sclerosis patients than in controls.

Presence of unique molecular identifiers characterized the TCR beta cDNA libraries. From around 1 to 10 million T cells, a few hundred thousand cDNA molecules were obtained. TCRdb re-called the PCR reads through MiXCR, storing one row per CDR3 protein. The top ten hold about 4.8% of the sample, which has 740,000 or so distinct CDR3 sequences, 53% seen once. The CDR3 runs to 18 residues. CDR1 is SGHDT, CDR2 YYEEEE, per germline. The V segment lost 2 bases and the J segment 0 bases; nucleotides outside the gene matches: 12. To note about this clonotype: Its antigen is as yet unknown.

The rearrangement uses TRBV5-6 and TRBJ2-7; 9 nucleotides match TRBD2. The sequenced material came from blood. The receptor's source is a girl aged 5 to 17 with multiple sclerosis. Here the CDR3 DNA reads TGTGCCAGCAGCTTCAGTGGGCTCGCGGGAGGGTACTCCTACGAGCAGTACTTC. It specifies CASSFSGLAGGYSYEQYF.